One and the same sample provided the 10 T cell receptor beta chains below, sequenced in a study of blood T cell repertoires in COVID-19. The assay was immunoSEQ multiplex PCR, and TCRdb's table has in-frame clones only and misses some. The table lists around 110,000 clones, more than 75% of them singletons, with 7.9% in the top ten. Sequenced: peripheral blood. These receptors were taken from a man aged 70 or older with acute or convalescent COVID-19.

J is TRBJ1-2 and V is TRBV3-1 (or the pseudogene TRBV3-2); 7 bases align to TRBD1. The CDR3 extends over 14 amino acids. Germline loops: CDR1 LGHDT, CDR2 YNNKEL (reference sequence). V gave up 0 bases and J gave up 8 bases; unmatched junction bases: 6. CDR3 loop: CASSQEPRGKGYTF. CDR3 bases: TGTGCCAGCAGCCAAGAGCCCAGGGGGAAAGGCTACACCTTC.

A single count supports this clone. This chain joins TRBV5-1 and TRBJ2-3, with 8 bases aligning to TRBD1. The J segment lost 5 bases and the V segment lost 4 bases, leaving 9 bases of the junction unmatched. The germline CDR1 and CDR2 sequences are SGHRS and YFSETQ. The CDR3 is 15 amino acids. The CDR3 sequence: CASSGDRFYGDTQYF. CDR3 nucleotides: TGCGCCAGCAGCGGGGACAGGTTTTACGGAGATACGCAGTATTTT.

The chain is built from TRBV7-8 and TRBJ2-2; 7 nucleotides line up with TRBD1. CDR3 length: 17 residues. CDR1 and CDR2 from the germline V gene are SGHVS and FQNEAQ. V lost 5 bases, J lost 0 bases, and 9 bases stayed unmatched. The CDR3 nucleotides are TGTGCCAGCAGCCGAATTTGGGACAGACCGAACACCGGGGAGCTGTTTTTT. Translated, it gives CASSRIWDRPNTGELFF.

CDR3 protein: CASSRDRGYSPLHF. As DNA, the CDR3 is TGTGCCAGCAGCAGGGACAGGGGCTATTCACCCCTCCACTTT. The chain has TRBV7-2 and TRBJ1-6; 10 bases agree with TRBD1. J gave up 8 bases and V 5 bases, and 3 bases lay outside the gene matches. In germline, CDR1 is SGHTA, CDR2 FQGNSA. The CDR3 has 14 residues.

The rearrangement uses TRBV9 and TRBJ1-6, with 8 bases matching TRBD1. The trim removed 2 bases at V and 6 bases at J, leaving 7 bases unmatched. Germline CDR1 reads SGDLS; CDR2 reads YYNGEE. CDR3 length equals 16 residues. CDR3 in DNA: TGTGCCAGCAGCGTGGCCGGGACAGGTTTTAATTCACCCCTCCACTTT. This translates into CASSVAGTGFNSPLHF.

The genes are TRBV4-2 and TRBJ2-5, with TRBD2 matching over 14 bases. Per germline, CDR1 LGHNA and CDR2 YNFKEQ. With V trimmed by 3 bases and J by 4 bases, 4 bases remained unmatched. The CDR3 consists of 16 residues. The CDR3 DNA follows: TGTGCCAGCAGCCAGGGACTAGCGGGAGCGAGAGAGACCCAGTACTTC. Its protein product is CASSQGLAGARETQYF.

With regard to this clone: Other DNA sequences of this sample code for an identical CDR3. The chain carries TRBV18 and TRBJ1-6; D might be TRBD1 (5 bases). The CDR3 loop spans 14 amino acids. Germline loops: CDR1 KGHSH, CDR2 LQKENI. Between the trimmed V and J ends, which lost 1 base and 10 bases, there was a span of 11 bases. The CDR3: CASSPLQGNSPLHF. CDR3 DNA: TGTGCCAGCTCACCACTCCAGGGTAACTCACCCCTCCACTTT.

CDR3 coding DNA: TGTGCCAGCAGTACTTGGACAGCTGAAGCTTTCTTT. Its translation is CASSTWTAEAFF. The rearrangement uses TRBV28 and TRBJ1-1; maybe TRBD1 (6 bases). Between the trimmed V and J ends, which lost 5 bases and 6 bases, there was a span of 10 bases. Germline CDR1 reads MDHEN; CDR2 reads SYDVKM. This CDR3 comprises 12 residues.

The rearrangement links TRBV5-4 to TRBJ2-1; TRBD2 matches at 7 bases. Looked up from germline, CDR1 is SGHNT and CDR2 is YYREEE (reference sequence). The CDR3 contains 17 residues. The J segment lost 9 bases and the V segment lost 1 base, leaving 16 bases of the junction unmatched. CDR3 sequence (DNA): TGTGCCAGCAGCTTGCTCAGCACGACTAGCTTCCGTATTGAGCAGTTCTTC. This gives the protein CASSLLSTTSFRIEQFF.

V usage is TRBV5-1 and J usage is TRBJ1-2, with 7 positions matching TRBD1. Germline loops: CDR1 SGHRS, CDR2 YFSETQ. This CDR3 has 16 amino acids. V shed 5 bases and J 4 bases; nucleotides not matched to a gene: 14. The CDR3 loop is CASRAHTGEYGYGYTF. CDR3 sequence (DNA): TGCGCCAGCAGGGCTCACACAGGGGAGTACGGCTATGGCTACACCTTC.